The next 17 T cell receptor beta chains were all read from a single sample in a study of T cells in localized non-small cell lung cancer. Only in-frame clones appear in the TCRdb table, and some are missing; sequencing was by immunoSEQ multiplex PCR. The sample consists of roughly 24,000 clones, roughly 80% of them appearing once. This specimen consisted of peripheral blood, obtained before any cancer treatment. These receptors were taken from a man aged 35-69 years with stage III squamous cell lung carcinoma.

This clone was recorded only once. The rearrangement links TRBV27 to TRBJ1-5, with a weak D call TRBD1 (5 bases). The germline V and J ends were trimmed by 2 bases and 7 bases, with 12 bases remaining between them. This CDR3 region has 14 residues. CDR1 is MNHEY, CDR2 SMNVEV, per germline (reference sequence). The CDR3 DNA follows: TGTGCCAGCAGTTTACGGGCAGGGATGCAGCCCCAGCATTTT. This translates into CASSLRAGMQPQHF.

V gene TRBV30 combines with J gene TRBJ2-5, with 11 bases fitting TRBD2. J was trimmed by 2 bases and V by 3 bases; bases with no gene match: 5. The length of the CDR3 is 15 residues. CDR1 is GTSNPN and CDR2 is SVGIG in the germline V gene (reference sequence). The CDR3 coding sequence is TGTGCCTGGAGCGAGGGACTAGCGGCACAAGAGACCCAGTACTTC. Translated, it gives CAWSEGLAAQETQYF.

The V gene is TRBV7-9, the J gene TRBJ2-1; D is possibly TRBD2 (6 bases). The CDR3 covers 15 residues. The V and J ends lost 2 bases and 0 bases respectively, with 8 bases between them. Germline V CDR1 and CDR2: SEHNR, FQNEAQ (reference sequence). Here the CDR3 reads CASSLIGSSYNEQFF. The CDR3 DNA sequence: TGTGCCAGCAGCTTAATCGGGAGCTCCTACAATGAGCAGTTCTTC.

The chain combines TRBV7-2 with TRBJ2-4; unclear D gene. The V gene's germline CDR1 is SGHTA and CDR2 FQGNSA. Trimming took off 3 bases at V and 1 base at J, with 4 bases between the two ends. The CDR3 is made up of 13 amino acids. DNA of the CDR3: TGTGCCAGCAGCTTCTCGGCCAAAAACATTCAGTACTTC. It yields the protein CASSFSAKNIQYF.

The V gene is TRBV27, the J gene TRBJ2-1; D uncertain. Trimming cost V 2 bases and J 3 bases, with 2 bases left between them. Germline CDR1 is MNHEY and CDR2 is SMNVEV (reference sequence). The CDR3 contains 12 residues. The CDR3: CASSLDYNEQFF. The CDR3 DNA follows: TGTGCCAGCAGTTTAGACTACAATGAGCAGTTCTTC.

This chain connects TRBV19 to TRBJ2-1; 7 nucleotides agree with TRBD2. Trimming took 3 bases from V and 2 from J; bases not matched to a gene: 1. The CDR3 is 14 amino acids. Germline-derived CDR1 and CDR2 are LNHDA and SQIVND (reference sequence). The DNA of the CDR3 is TGTGCCAGTAGTATTCTAGCGGCCTACAATGAGCAGTTCTTC. Translated: CASSILAAYNEQFF.

The V and J genes are TRBV28 and TRBJ2-5; D is possibly TRBD2 (6 bases). The CDR3 totals 14 residues. Germline V gene lookup returns CDR1 MDHEN and CDR2 SYDVKM. V lost 10 bases and J 1 base, leaving 16 bases between the germline ends. CDR3 residues: CATKTGTSQETQYF. CDR3 sequence (DNA): TGTGCCACCAAAACCGGGACTTCCCAAGAGACCCAGTACTTC.

V usage is TRBV6-1 and J usage is TRBJ2-1, with D possibly being TRBD2 (5 bases). CDR1 is MNHNS, CDR2 SASEGT, per germline. The V gene lost 7 bases and the J gene lost 1 base, with 14 bases spanning the gap. This CDR3 is built from 15 residues. CDR3 residues: CASIRMAGSYNEQFF. CDR3 coding DNA: TGTGCCAGCATCAGGATGGCGGGTTCCTACAATGAGCAGTTCTTC.

The gene calls are TRBV5-5 and TRBJ1-1, with 9 bases that match TRBD1. The length of the CDR3 is 14 residues. The V gene end was trimmed by 3 bases and the J gene end by 4 bases; junction bases not matched to a gene: 4. In germline, CDR1 is SGHKS, CDR2 YYEKEE (reference sequence). This chain's CDR3 is CASSWGQGTTEAFF. In DNA, the CDR3 is TGTGCCAGCAGCTGGGGACAGGGAACCACTGAAGCTTTCTTT. Full variable domain (rest looked up from reference TRBV5-5 and TRBJ1-1): DAGVTQSPTHLIKTRGQQVTLRCSPISGHKSVSWYQQVLGQGPQFIFQYYEKEERGRGNFPDRFSARQFPNYSSELNVNALLLGDSALYLCASSWGQGTTEAFFGQGTRLTVV.

This clone was seen a few times. This sequence joins TRBV28 and TRBJ2-7; TRBD1 might be the D (5 bases). Germline CDR1 and CDR2: MDHEN and SYDVKM. CDR3 length: 13 residues. V lost 10 bases, J lost 2 bases, and 15 bases lay in between. CDR3: CATLRGTTYEQYF. The CDR3 DNA is TGTGCCACCCTAAGGGGAACCACCTACGAGCAGTACTTC.

The chain carries TRBV30 and TRBJ2-2, with 7 nucleotides matching TRBD1. Germline V lookup: CDR1 GTSNPN, CDR2 SVGIG (reference sequence). The CDR3 spans 14 residues. V gave up 7 bases and J gave up 5 bases; unmatched junction bases: 10. The CDR3: CAFRQGFATGELFF. The CDR3 region has the DNA TGTGCCTTTCGACAGGGATTTGCAACCGGGGAGCTGTTTTTT.

The chain has TRBV10-1 and TRBJ2-5; 8 nucleotides match TRBD2. With V trimmed by 5 bases and J by 7 bases, 9 bases remained unmatched. The CDR3 contains 14 residues. Germline CDR1 reads WNHNN; CDR2 reads SYGVQD (reference sequence). This CDR3 reads CASSPGLAGGTQYF. The DNA for the CDR3 is TGCGCCAGCAGTCCCGGACTAGCCGGGGGGACCCAGTACTTC.

J is TRBJ2-1 and V is TRBV27, with D possibly called TRBD1 or TRBD2 (5 bases each). From germline, CDR1 is MNHEY and CDR2 SMNVEV (reference sequence). V was clipped by 3 bases and J by 9 bases, with 9 bases between them. CDR3 length equals 12 residues. This CDR3 is CASSFWGSEQFF. CDR3 in DNA: TGTGCCAGCAGTTTCTGGGGGAGTGAGCAGTTCTTC.

In its sample, this clone is medium-sized. This chain uses TRBV19 with TRBJ2-5, with a tentative D call TRBD2 (5 bases). CDR3 length equals 15 residues. The V end lost 6 bases, the J end lost 4 bases, and 18 bases lay between the germline ends. Per the germline V gene, CDR1 is LNHDA and CDR2 is SQIVND (reference sequence). CDR3 nucleotide sequence: TGTGCCAGTAGCTACCACCGGGAATCAGGAGAGACCCAGTACTTC. Its protein product is CASSYHRESGETQYF.

The chain has TRBV11-2 and TRBJ2-1, with 10 bases identical to TRBD2. The CDR3 is 15 residues long. V was clipped by 4 bases and J by 4 bases; unmatched bases: 4. Germline V gene lookup returns CDR1 SGHAT and CDR2 FQNNGV. The CDR3 nucleotides are TGTGCCAGCAGCTACCAGACTAGCGGGTACAATGAGCAGTTCTTC. It codes for CASSYQTSGYNEQFF.

The genes are TRBV6-1 and TRBJ2-7; D call uncertain. V was pared by 2 bases and J by 3 bases, with 5 bases between. Germline V lookup: CDR1 MNHNS, CDR2 SASEGT. The CDR3 is 12 residues long. The CDR3 nucleotides read TGTGCCAGCAGTGAATTTGGCTACGAGCAGTACGTC. Encoded protein: CASSEFGYEQYV.

The rearrangement joins TRBV11-3 to TRBJ2-2, with a tentative D call TRBD1 (5 bases). The CDR3 covers 16 residues. V lost 3 bases, J lost 5 bases, and 16 bases lay in between. Germline V CDR1 and CDR2: SGHNT, YENEEA. Here the CDR3 reads CASSFGMGLRTGELFF. The CDR3 nucleotides are TGTGCCAGCAGCTTTGGAATGGGGCTGCGGACCGGGGAGCTGTTTTTT.